These 21 T cell receptor beta chains originate from one sample sequenced in a study of OX40 agonist ivuxolimab in advanced cancers. This table comes from immunoSEQ multiplex PCR, and its TCRdb copy is limited to in-frame clones, with some not included. The data hold about 31,000 clones, with 80% to 90% observed a single time. The source material was CD4+ or CD8+ T cells sorted from blood, sampled in a trial of the OX40 agonist ivuxolimab. The receptors derive from an adult with an advanced solid tumor such as melanoma, head and neck, liver or kidney cancer.

This chain links TRBV30 with TRBJ2-5, with a tentative D call TRBD1 (5 bases). The CDR3 sequence is 14 residues long. CDR1 and CDR2 from the germline V gene are GTSNPN and SVGIG (reference sequence). Trimming shortened V by 0 bases and J by 2 bases, and 10 bases separated the two germline ends. CDR3 DNA sequence: TGTGCCTGGAGTGTAGGGCAGGGTCAAGAGACCCAGTACTTC. This gives the protein CAWSVGQGQETQYF.

This clone was counted a single time. The chain recombines TRBV10-1 with TRBJ2-2, with D perhaps TRBD1 (6 bases). The V end lost 1 base, the J end lost 4 bases, and 13 bases lay between the germline ends. CDR1 and CDR2 from the germline V gene are WNHNN and SYGVQD (reference sequence). CDR3 length: 16 residues. The CDR3 DNA follows: TGCGCCAGCAGTGAGTTTCGGGGACATCTCACCGGGGAGCTGTTTTTT. Translation gives CASSEFRGHLTGELFF.

The chain has TRBV11-3 and TRBJ2-7; D may be TRBD1 (6 bases). The germline V gene has CDR1 SGHNT and CDR2 YENEEA. V lost 0 bases to trimming and J lost 4 bases, with 13 bases between them. The CDR3 has 15 residues. CDR3 sequence reads: CASSLDRDTFYEQYF. The DNA for the CDR3 is TGTGCCAGCAGCTTAGATCGGGACACATTTTACGAGCAGTACTTC.

The chain joins TRBV5-6 to TRBJ2-3; 8 nucleotides align to TRBD2. Germline CDR1 SGHDT, CDR2 YYEEEE. V dropped 4 bases and J dropped 5; count of bases not matched to a gene: 9. The CDR3 spans 15 residues. The CDR3 reads CASSPLGAGGDTQYF. CDR3 nucleotide sequence: TGTGCCAGCAGCCCACTAGGGGCGGGAGGAGATACGCAGTATTTT.

The chain links TRBV15 to TRBJ2-7; D tentatively fits TRBD1 or TRBD2 (6 bases each). Trimming removed 4 bases from V and 5 bases from J, with 18 bases in between. The CDR3 totals 15 residues. The V gene's germline CDR1 is LNHNV and CDR2 YYDKDF (reference sequence). The CDR3 sequence is CATSTRWRGSHEQYF. DNA of the CDR3: TGTGCCACCAGCACCCGGTGGAGGGGGTCCCACGAGCAGTACTTC. Combining the CDR3 with reference TRBV15 and TRBJ2-7 gives the whole variable domain DAMVIQNPRYQVTQFGKPVTLSCSQTLNHNVMYWYQQKSSQAPKLLFHYYDKDFNNEADTPDNFQSRRPNTSFCFLDIRSPGLGDTAMYLCATSTRWRGSHEQYFGPGTRLTVT.

The chain uses TRBV10-2 and TRBJ2-7; D uncertain. The CDR3 length is 10 residues. Deletions cut 8 bases from V and 2 bases from J, with 4 bases between. The germline V gene encodes CDR1 WSHSY and CDR2 SAAADI. The CDR3 DNA reads TGCGCCAGCGGAACCTACGAGCAGTACTTC. Protein sequence: CASGTYEQYF.

The V call is TRBV7-9, the J call TRBJ2-1, with D hard to call. Per the germline V gene, CDR1 is SEHNR and CDR2 is FQNEAQ (reference sequence). The CDR3 has 12 residues. Trimming cost V 4 bases and J 8 bases, with 9 bases left between them. The CDR3 region is CASSSPVDEQFF. Here the CDR3 DNA reads TGTGCCAGCAGCTCCCCGGTGGATGAGCAGTTCTTC.

This rearrangement joins TRBV4-1 to TRBJ2-7; tentative D call: TRBD2 (5 bases). Trimming cost V 4 bases and J 7 bases, with 20 bases left between them. This CDR3 spans 15 amino acids. CDR1 is MGHRA and CDR2 is YSYEKL in the germline V gene. The CDR3 loop reads CASSRNRDSQAEQYF. CDR3 DNA sequence: TGCGCCAGCAGCCGAAACCGGGATTCCCAGGCTGAGCAGTACTTC.

The chain uses TRBV6-1 and TRBJ1-5; D is unclear. Looked up from germline, CDR1 is MNHNS and CDR2 is SASEGT. Trimming left V 3 bases short and J 2 bases short, with 8 bases between. The CDR3 runs to 14 residues. CDR3 loop: CASSERRGNQPQHF. Here the CDR3 DNA reads TGTGCCAGCAGTGAGCGGAGGGGCAATCAGCCCCAGCATTTT.

This clone is deemed medium-sized. The chain joins TRBV30 to TRBJ1-5; D is possibly TRBD1 (5 bases). V was clipped by 4 bases and J by 8 bases, with 15 bases between them. This CDR3 comprises 13 residues. Germline V gives CDR1 GTSNPN, CDR2 SVGIG (reference sequence). CDR3 nucleotides: TGTGCCTGGAATTACGGGGGGGGTGAGCCCCAGCATTTT. Residues: CAWNYGGGEPQHF. Combining the CDR3 with reference TRBV30 and TRBJ1-5 gives the whole variable domain SQTIHQWPATLVQPVGSPLSLECTVEGTSNPNLYWYRQAAGRGLQLLFYSVGIGQISSEVPQNLSASRPQDRQFILSSKKLLLSDSGFYLCAWNYGGGEPQHFGDGTRLSIL.

This clone has a handful of counts. This chain joins TRBV27 and TRBJ2-2; 11 bases align to TRBD1. Trimming took 6 bases from V and 4 from J; bases not matched to a gene: 4. The CDR3 contains 15 residues. Germline CDR1 and CDR2: MNHEY and SMNVEV (reference sequence). The chain's CDR3 is CASSLGQGVTGELFF. CDR3 bases: TGTGCCAGCAGCCTGGGACAGGGGGTCACCGGGGAGCTGTTTTTT.

V and J are TRBV29-1 and TRBJ2-6; D might be TRBD1 or TRBD2, each matching 5 bases. Trimming removed 5 bases from V and 0 bases from J, with 11 bases in between. The CDR3 covers 15 residues. Germline CDR1 reads SQVTM; CDR2 reads ANQGSEA. Here the CDR3 DNA reads TGCAGCGTTCTCCAGGGACGCTCTGGGGCCAACGTCCTGACTTTC. Translated: CSVLQGRSGANVLTF. Filled out from reference TRBV29-1 and TRBJ2-6, the complete variable domain reads SAVISQKPSRDICQRGTSLTIQCQVDSQVTMMFWYRQQPGQSLTLIATANQGSEATYESGFVIDKFPISRPNLTFSTLTVSNMSPEDSSIYLCSVLQGRSGANVLTFGAGSRLTVL.

The V gene is TRBV4-1, the J gene TRBJ2-7; D might be TRBD1 or TRBD2, each matching 6 bases. Germline V gene data show CDR1 as MGHRA and CDR2 as YSYEKL. CDR3 length: 14 amino acids. Trimming shortened V by 4 bases and J by 7 bases, and 17 bases separated the two germline ends. Here the CDR3 reads CASSLGGLQREQYF. The CDR3 coding sequence is TGCGCCAGCAGCCTCGGGGGCTTACAGAGGGAGCAGTACTTC.

This rearrangement joins TRBV6-5 to TRBJ1-5; D is unclear. The CDR3 sequence is 13 residues long. V lost 2 bases and J lost 4, with 6 bases in between. CDR1 MNHEY and CDR2 SVGAGI come from the germline V gene. CDR3 sequence: CASSYGQNQPQHF. CDR3 nucleotides: TGTGCCAGCAGTTACGGCCAGAATCAGCCCCAGCATTTT.

V usage is TRBV25-1 and J usage is TRBJ2-2; the D gene is possibly TRBD2 (5 bases). This CDR3 is 14 amino acids long. The germline V and J ends were trimmed by 0 bases and 7 bases, with 9 bases remaining between them. The V gene's germline CDR1 is MGHDK and CDR2 SYGVNS. CDR3 DNA sequence: TGTGCCAGCAGTGAATATTCTAGCCTCGGGGAGCTGTTTTTT. It yields the protein CASSEYSSLGELFF.

The gene calls are TRBV28 and TRBJ2-7; no clear D gene. Germline V gives CDR1 MDHEN, CDR2 SYDVKM. Deletions cut 6 bases from V and 3 bases from J, with 6 bases between. CDR3 length: 11 amino acids. The CDR3 coding sequence is TGTGCCAGCAGGGCGAGCTACGAGCAGTACTTC. Protein product: CASRASYEQYF.

The chain links TRBV28 to TRBJ2-5; 10 nucleotides match TRBD2. The CDR3 consists of 15 residues. The V gene end was trimmed by 6 bases and the J gene end by 4 bases; junction bases not matched to a gene: 8. Looked up from germline, CDR1 is MDHEN and CDR2 is SYDVKM. In DNA form, the CDR3 reads TGTGCCAGCAGGCCGGGACTAGCGAGCCGAGAGACCCAGTACTTC. Translation gives CASRPGLASRETQYF.

The chain links TRBV6-6 to TRBJ2-5; D uncertain. The CDR3 extends over 13 amino acids. The germline CDR1 and CDR2 sequences are MNHNY and SVGAGI (reference sequence). V was clipped by 4 bases and J by 5 bases, with 11 bases between them. The CDR3 spells CASSFGPQETQYF. CDR3 coding DNA: TGTGCCAGCAGTTTCGGGCCTCAGGAGACCCAGTACTTC.

This sequence joins TRBV11-2 and TRBJ2-3; 10 positions agree with TRBD1. The CDR3 runs to 16 residues. The germline CDR1 and CDR2 sequences are SGHAT and FQNNGV. After removal of 1 base from V and 0 bases from J, the junction contained 1 base not matched to a gene. CDR3 amino acids: CASSLGTGGSTDTQYF. The CDR3 coding sequence is TGTGCCAGCAGCTTAGGGACAGGGGGAAGCACAGATACGCAGTATTTT.

The chain uses TRBV6-4 and TRBJ2-1, with D maybe TRBD2 (5 bases). Germline lookup yields CDR1 MRHNA and CDR2 SNTAGT. Trimming pared 0 bases from V and 6 bases from J, leaving 9 bases between. The CDR3 extends over 14 amino acids. The DNA for the CDR3 is TGTGCCAGCAGTGACTCCCCTCGGGGCAATGAGCAGTTCTTC. This codes for CASSDSPRGNEQFF.

The V gene is TRBV28, the J gene TRBJ1-1; D is unresolved. Germline values: CDR1 MDHEN, CDR2 SYDVKM. V dropped 1 base and J dropped 4 bases, with 4 bases sitting between them. The CDR3 sequence is 12 residues long. CDR3 nucleotides: TGTGCCAGCAGTTTATCTTCCACTGAAGCTTTCTTT. Protein: CASSLSSTEAFF.